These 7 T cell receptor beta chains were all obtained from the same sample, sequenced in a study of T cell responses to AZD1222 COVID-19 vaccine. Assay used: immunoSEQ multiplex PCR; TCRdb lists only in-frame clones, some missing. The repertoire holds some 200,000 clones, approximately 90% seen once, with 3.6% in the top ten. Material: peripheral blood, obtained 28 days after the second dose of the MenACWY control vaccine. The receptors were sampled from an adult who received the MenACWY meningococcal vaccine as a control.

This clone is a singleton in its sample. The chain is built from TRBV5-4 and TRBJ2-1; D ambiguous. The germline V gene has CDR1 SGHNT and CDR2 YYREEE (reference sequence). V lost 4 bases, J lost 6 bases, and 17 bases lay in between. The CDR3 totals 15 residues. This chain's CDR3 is CASSRVPAALNEQFF. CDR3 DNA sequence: TGTGCCAGCAGCCGGGTCCCCGCCGCACTCAATGAGCAGTTCTTC. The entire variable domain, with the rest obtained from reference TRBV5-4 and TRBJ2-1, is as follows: ETGVTQSPTHLIKTRGQQVTLRCSSQSGHNTVSWYQQALGQGPQFIFQYYREEENGRGNFPPRFSGLQFPNYSSELNVNALELDDSALYLCASSRVPAALNEQFFGPGTRLTVL.

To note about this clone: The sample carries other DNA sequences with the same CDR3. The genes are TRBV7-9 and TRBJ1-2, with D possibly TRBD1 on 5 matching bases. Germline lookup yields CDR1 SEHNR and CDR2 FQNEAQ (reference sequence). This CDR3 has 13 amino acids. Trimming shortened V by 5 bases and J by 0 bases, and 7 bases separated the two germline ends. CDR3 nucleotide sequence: TGTGCCAGCAGCCCGGGGGCTAACTATGGCTACACCTTC. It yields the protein CASSPGANYGYTF.

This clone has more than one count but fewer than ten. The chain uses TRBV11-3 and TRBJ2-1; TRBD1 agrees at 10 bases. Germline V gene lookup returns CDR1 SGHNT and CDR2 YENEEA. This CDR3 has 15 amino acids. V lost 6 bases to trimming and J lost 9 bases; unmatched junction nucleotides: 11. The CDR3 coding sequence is TGTGCCAGCAGACACGGGGGACAGGGGATCGGTGAGCAGTTCTTC. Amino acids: CASRHGGQGIGEQFF. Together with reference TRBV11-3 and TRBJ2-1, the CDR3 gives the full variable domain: EAGVVQSPRYKIIEKKQPVAFWCNPISGHNTLYWYLQNLGQGPELLIRYENEEAVDDSQLPKDRFSAERLKGVDSTLKIQPAELGDSAVYLCASRHGGQGIGEQFFGPGTRLTVL.

This chain's CDR3 is CASISPGGTQYF. The CDR3 DNA reads TGTGCCAGCATAAGTCCTGGCGGGACCCAGTACTTC. The V call is TRBV27, the J call TRBJ2-5; D is unresolved. Trimming left V 7 bases short and J 7 bases short, with 13 bases between. Germline V gene data show CDR1 as MNHEY and CDR2 as SMNVEV (reference sequence). This CDR3 is 12 amino acids long.

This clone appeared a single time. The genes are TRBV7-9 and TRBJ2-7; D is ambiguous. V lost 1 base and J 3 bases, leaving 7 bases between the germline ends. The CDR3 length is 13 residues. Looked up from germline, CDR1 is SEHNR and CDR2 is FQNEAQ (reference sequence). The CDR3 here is CASSLDPSYEQYF. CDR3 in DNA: TGTGCCAGCAGCTTAGACCCCAGCTACGAGCAGTACTTC.

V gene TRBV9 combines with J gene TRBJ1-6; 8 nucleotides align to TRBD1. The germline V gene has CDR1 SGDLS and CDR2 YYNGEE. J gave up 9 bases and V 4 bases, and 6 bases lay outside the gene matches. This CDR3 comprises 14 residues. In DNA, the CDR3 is TGTGCCAGCAGCCCTCAAGACAGGGGTTCACCCCTCCACTTT. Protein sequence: CASSPQDRGSPLHF.

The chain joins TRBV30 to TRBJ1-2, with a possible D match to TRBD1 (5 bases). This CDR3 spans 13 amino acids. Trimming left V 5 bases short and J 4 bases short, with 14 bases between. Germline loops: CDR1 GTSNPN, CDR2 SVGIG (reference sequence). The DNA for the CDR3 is TGTGCCTGGCATGGGGGGGGAACCTATGGCTACACCTTC. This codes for CAWHGGGTYGYTF.